The TCR beta chain described here comes from a study of blood T cell repertoires in COVID-19. Across the whole study: Sites in the United States, Italy and Spain provided acute and convalescent COVID-19 samples. The analysed material was cDNA or gDNA that came from T cells, B-cell-depleted T cells, or PBMCs.

Methods used by the authors: Reference gene primer amplification in the assay estimated nucleated cell counts. Data came from immunoSEQ multiplex PCR; TCRdb stores just in-frame clones and leaves some out. That table gives V, J and clone size, and the DNA gave D and trimming. The table lists about 190,000 clones, about 88% of them singletons. This CDR3 has 12 amino acids. The V and J ends lost 4 bases and 7 bases respectively, with 8 bases between them. Germline V gives CDR1 MNHEY, CDR2 SVGAGI. The sequencing input was peripheral blood. This sequence joins TRBV6-5 and TRBJ2-1, with D hard to call. The receptor was derived from a young man with acute or convalescent COVID-19. The CDR3 reads CASSSHNNEQFF. The CDR3 nucleotides read TGTGCCAGCAGTTCACACAATAATGAGCAGTTCTTC.